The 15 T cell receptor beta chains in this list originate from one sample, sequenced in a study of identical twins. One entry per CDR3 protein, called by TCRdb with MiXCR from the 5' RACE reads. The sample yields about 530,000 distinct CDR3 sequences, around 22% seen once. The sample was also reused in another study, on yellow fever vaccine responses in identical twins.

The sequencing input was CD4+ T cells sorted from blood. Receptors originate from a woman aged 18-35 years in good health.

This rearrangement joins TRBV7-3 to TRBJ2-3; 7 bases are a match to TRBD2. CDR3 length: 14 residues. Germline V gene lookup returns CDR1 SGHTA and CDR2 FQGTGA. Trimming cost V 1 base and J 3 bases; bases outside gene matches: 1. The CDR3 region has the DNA TGTGCCAGCAGCTTAATGGGGGGGACAGATACGCAGTATTTT. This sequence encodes CASSLMGGTDTQYF.

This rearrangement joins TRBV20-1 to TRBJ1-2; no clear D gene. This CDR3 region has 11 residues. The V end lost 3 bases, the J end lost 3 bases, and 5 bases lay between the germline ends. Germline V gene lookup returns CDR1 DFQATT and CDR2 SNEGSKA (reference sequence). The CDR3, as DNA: TGCAGTGCTAGTGGTGACTATGGCTACACCTTC. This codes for CSASGDYGYTF.

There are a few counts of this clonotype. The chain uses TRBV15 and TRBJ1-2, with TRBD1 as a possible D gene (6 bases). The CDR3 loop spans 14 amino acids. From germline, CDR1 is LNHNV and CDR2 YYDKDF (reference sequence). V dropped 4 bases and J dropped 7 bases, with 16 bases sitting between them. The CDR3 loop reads CATSNPAGVGGYTF. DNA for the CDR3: TGTGCCACCAGCAACCCTGCAGGGGTAGGTGGCTACACCTTC.

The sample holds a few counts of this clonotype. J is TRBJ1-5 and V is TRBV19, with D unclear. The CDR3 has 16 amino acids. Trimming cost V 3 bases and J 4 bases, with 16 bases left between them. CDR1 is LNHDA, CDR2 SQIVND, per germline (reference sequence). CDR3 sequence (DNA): TGTGCCAGTAGTATCCCCGCGGGCCGAGGGAATCAGCCCCAGCATTTT. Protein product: CASSIPAGRGNQPQHF. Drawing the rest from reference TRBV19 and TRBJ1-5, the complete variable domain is DGGITQSPKYLFRKEGQNVTLSCEQNLNHDAMYWYRQDPGQGLRLIYYSQIVNDFQKGDIAEGYSVSREKKESFPLTVTSAQKNPTAFYLCASSIPAGRGNQPQHFGDGTRLSIL.

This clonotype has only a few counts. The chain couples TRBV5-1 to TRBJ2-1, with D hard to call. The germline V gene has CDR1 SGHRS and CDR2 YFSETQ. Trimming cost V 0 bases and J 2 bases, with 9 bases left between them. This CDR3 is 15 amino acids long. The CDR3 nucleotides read TGCGCCAGCAGCTTGGTGGCGGTCCCCTACAATGAGCAGTTCTTC. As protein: CASSLVAVPYNEQFF. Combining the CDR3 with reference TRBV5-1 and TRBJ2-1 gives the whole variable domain KAGVTQTPRYLIKTRGQQVTLSCSPISGHRSVSWYQQTPGQGLQFLFEYFSETQRNKGNFPGRFSGRQFSNSRSEMNVSTLELGDSALYLCASSLVAVPYNEQFFGPGTRLTVL.

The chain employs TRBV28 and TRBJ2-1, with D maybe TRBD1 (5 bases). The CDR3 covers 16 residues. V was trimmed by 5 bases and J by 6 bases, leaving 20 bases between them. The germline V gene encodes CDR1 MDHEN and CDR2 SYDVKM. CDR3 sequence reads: CASSPARVAVGNEQFF. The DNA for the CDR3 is TGTGCCAGCAGTCCCGCCAGGGTGGCGGTTGGCAATGAGCAGTTCTTC.

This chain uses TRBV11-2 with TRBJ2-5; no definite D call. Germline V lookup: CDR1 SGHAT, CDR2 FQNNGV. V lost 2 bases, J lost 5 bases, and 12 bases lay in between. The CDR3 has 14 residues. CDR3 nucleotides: TGTGCCAGCAGCTTACTTCCCCAGCCGGAGACCCAGTACTTC. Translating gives CASSLLPQPETQYF.

The CDR3 coding sequence is TGTGCCAGCAGTGACGACAGCTCTGGGGCCAACGTCCTGACTTTC. Its translation: CASSDDSSGANVLTF. The rearrangement joins TRBV2 to TRBJ2-6; a weak D match, TRBD1 (5 bases). The CDR3 has 15 residues. Germline V gene data show CDR1 as SNHLY and CDR2 as FYNNEI. Trimming removed 3 bases at V and 0 bases at J, with 6 bases between.

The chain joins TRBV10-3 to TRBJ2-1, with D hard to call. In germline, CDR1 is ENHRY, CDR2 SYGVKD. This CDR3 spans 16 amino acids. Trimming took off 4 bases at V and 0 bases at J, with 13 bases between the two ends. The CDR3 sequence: CAISGGGPSSYNEQFF. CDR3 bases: TGTGCCATCAGTGGGGGTGGGCCGAGCTCCTACAATGAGCAGTTCTTC.

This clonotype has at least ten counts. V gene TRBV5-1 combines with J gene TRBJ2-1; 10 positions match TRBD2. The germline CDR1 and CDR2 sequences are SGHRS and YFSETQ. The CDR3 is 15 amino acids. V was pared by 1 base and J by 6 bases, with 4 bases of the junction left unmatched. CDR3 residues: CASSLSGRASNEQFF. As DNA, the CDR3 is TGCGCCAGCAGCTTGAGCGGGAGGGCCTCCAATGAGCAGTTCTTC.

CDR3 coding DNA: TGTGCCAGTAGTGCCCTGGTGGCCAAGGGGAATCAGCCCCAGCATTTT. The encoded protein is CASSALVAKGNQPQHF. V and J are TRBV19 and TRBJ1-5, with D possibly TRBD1 on 5 matching bases. The ends were cut back, 5 bases at V and 4 bases at J, with 18 bases in the middle. The CDR3 is 16 amino acids. CDR1 LNHDA and CDR2 SQIVND come from the germline V gene (reference sequence).

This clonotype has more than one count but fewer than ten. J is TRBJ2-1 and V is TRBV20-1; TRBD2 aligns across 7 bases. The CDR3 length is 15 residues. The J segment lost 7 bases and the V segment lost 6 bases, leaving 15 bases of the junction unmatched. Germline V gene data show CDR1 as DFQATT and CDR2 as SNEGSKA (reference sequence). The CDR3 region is CSAGILAGARNEQFF. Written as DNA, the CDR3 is TGCAGTGCCGGCATTCTTGCGGGAGCACGGAATGAGCAGTTCTTC.

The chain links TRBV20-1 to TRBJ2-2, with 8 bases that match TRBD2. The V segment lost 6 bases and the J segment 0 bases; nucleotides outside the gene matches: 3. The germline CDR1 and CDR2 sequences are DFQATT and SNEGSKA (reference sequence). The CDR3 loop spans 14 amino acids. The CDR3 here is CSAALAANTGELFF. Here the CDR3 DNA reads TGCAGTGCCGCACTAGCGGCGAACACCGGGGAGCTGTTTTTT.

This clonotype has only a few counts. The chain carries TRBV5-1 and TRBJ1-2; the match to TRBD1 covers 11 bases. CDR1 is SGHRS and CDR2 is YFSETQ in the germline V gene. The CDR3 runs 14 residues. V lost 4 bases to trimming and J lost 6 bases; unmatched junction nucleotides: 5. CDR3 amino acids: CASSTDRGLDGYTF. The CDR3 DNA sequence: TGCGCCAGCAGCACGGACAGGGGGCTGGATGGCTACACCTTC.

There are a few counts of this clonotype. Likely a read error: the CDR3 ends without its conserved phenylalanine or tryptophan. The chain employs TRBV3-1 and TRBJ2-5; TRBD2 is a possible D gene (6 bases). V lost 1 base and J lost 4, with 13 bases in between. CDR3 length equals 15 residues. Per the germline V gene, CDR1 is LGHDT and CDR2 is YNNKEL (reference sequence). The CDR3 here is CASSQGSLARETQYL. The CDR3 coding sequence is TGTGCCAGCAGCCAAGGTTCGCTAGCGAGAGAGACCCAGTACCTC.